A single TCR beta chain is shown here with its context. As yet, its antigen is unknown. The data originate from a study of metastatic and nonmetastatic thyroid tumors. Overall study: Repertoire data that came from the blood and tumor or nodule tissue of malignant and benign thyroid patients were compared. Study observations and caveats: Versus benign nodules, malignant thyroid tumors reportedly had significantly higher TCR beta diversity, in blood and tumor.

No treatment of any kind had been given to any patient before thyroid surgery. The germline V gene encodes CDR1 SGHAT and CDR2 FQDESV (reference sequence). The V and J ends lost 0 bases and 1 base respectively, with 6 bases between them. The CDR3 has 14 residues. Using MiXCR, TCRdb re-called clones from the PCR reads. The sample includes 35,000 to 45,000 clones, around 10% seen only once; the top ten take approximately 8.8%. Sequencing used blood. V gene TRBV11-1 combines with J gene TRBJ1-1, with no clear D. This clonotype was sampled from a male donor with papillary thyroid cancer or a benign thyroid nodule (not recorded which). Some clones in this sample may be carry-over from other donors' samples. The CDR3, as DNA: TGTGCCAGCAGCTTAGCTAGGGCGAACACTGAAGCTTTCTTT. It encodes CASSLARANTEAFF.